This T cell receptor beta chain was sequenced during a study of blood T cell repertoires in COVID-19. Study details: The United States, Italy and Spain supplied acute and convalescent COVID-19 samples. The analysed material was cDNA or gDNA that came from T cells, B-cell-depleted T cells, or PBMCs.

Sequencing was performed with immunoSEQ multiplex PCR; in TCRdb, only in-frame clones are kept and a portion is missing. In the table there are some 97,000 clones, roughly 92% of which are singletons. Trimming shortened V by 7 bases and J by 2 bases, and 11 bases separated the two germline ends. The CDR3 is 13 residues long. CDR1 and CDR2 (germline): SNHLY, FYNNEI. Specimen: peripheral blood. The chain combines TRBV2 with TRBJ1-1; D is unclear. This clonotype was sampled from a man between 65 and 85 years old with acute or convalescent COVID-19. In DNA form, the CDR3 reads TGTGCCAGCAAGGAGGGATTAAACACTGAAGCTTTCTTT. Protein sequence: CASKEGLNTEAFF.